Shown below are 19 T cell receptor beta chains from a single sample sequenced in a study of blood T cell repertoires in COVID-19. Generated by immunoSEQ multiplex PCR, the TCRdb table keeps only in-frame clones and is missing some. The table has roughly 430,000 clones, 88% seen once; the top ten hold 2% to 2.5%. Source material: PBMCs or T cells enriched from blood (not recorded which). The receptors here all came from a woman in her thirties or forties with acute COVID-19.

J is TRBJ2-3 and V is TRBV2; no definite D call. CDR1 is SNHLY and CDR2 is FYNNEI in the germline V gene. The V gene lost 1 base and the J gene lost 0 bases, with 8 bases spanning the gap. The CDR3 consists of 15 residues. Here the CDR3 DNA reads TGTGCCAGCAGTGAAGACCGAGCTAGCACAGATACGCAGTATTTT. Its translation is CASSEDRASTDTQYF.

The chain links TRBV11-3 to TRBJ2-2, with D perhaps matching TRBD1 (6 bases). The CDR3 is made up of 15 amino acids. The germline CDR1 and CDR2 sequences are SGHNT and YENEEA. V was trimmed by 1 base and J by 7 bases, leaving 13 bases between them. CDR3 sequence: CASSLGLGANGELFF. DNA for the CDR3: TGTGCCAGCAGCTTAGGTTTGGGGGCGAACGGGGAGCTGTTTTTT.

V is TRBV4-1 and J is TRBJ1-6; weak D call: TRBD1 (5 bases). V lost 2 bases, J lost 10 bases, and 18 bases lay in between. The CDR3 runs to 16 residues. Germline V gene lookup returns CDR1 MGHRA and CDR2 YSYEKL. CDR3 sequence: CASSQTGGRGGSPLHF. CDR3 coding DNA: TGCGCCAGCAGCCAAACCGGGGGGAGGGGAGGATCACCCCTCCACTTT.

V usage is TRBV10-3 and J usage is TRBJ1-1; tentative D call: TRBD1 (6 bases). The germline gives CDR1 ENHRY, CDR2 SYGVKD. CDR3 size: 13 residues. Trimming took off 3 bases at V and 5 bases at J, with 10 bases between the two ends. CDR3 in amino acids: CAISDRGETEAFF. CDR3 DNA: TGTGCCATCAGTGACAGGGGCGAGACTGAAGCTTTCTTT.

This clone was picked up one time. The rearrangement joins TRBV13 to TRBJ1-2; 7 bases fit TRBD1. CDR1 PRHDT and CDR2 FYEKMQ come from the germline V gene (reference sequence). The CDR3 loop spans 17 amino acids. V was pared by 5 bases and J by 5 bases, with 17 bases of the junction left unmatched. CDR3 nucleotide sequence: TGTGCCAGCAGCCCCCCCGGGACAGCCCCACGCTTTTATGGCTACACCTTC. This gives the protein CASSPPGTAPRFYGYTF.

The chain couples TRBV20-1 to TRBJ1-1, with 7 bases matching TRBD1. J lost 14 bases, V lost 5 bases, and 5 bases had no gene match. Germline loops: CDR1 DFQATT, CDR2 SNEGSKA (reference sequence). The CDR3 totals 9 residues. This CDR3 is CSAQAQGFF. In DNA form, the CDR3 reads TGCAGTGCTCAAGCACAGGGGTTCTTT.

V is TRBV6-5 and J is TRBJ2-7; 9 bases are a match to TRBD1. J gave up 4 bases and V 7 bases, and 8 bases lay outside the gene matches. Looked up from germline, CDR1 is MNHEY and CDR2 is SVGAGI. This CDR3 is built from 14 residues. CDR3 DNA sequence: TGTGCCAGCACCCATCCGGGACAGGGATACGAGCAGTACTTC. Amino acids: CASTHPGQGYEQYF.

The chain couples TRBV5-1 to TRBJ2-1; 9 nucleotides match TRBD2. The J segment lost 7 bases and the V segment lost 2 bases, leaving 4 bases of the junction unmatched. The V gene's germline CDR1 is SGHRS and CDR2 YFSETQ. This CDR3 region has 14 residues. The DNA for the CDR3 is TGCGCCAGCAGCTTACAGCGGGGGGTAAATGAGCAGTTCTTC. It encodes CASSLQRGVNEQFF.

The count of this clone is one. The chain carries TRBV5-1 and TRBJ1-2; 7 positions agree with TRBD1. Trimming took 9 bases from V and 8 from J; bases not matched to a gene: 10. In germline, CDR1 is SGHRS, CDR2 YFSETQ. The CDR3 length is 12 residues. The CDR3, as DNA: TGCGCCACCCTGGAGGGGGCGTCGGGCTACACCTTC. It encodes CATLEGASGYTF.

V and J are TRBV10-3 and TRBJ1-2; D possibly corresponds to TRBD1 (5 bases). V lost 0 bases, J lost 7 bases, and 21 bases lay in between. Germline assignment: CDR1 ENHRY and CDR2 SYGVKD. CDR3 length: 17 amino acids. This chain's CDR3 is CAISESMFEKGQSGYTF. The CDR3 nucleotides are TGTGCCATCAGTGAGTCGATGTTCGAGAAGGGGCAGAGTGGCTACACCTTC.

The J gene is TRBJ2-7, the V gene TRBV5-1; D might be TRBD2 (5 bases). CDR1 and CDR2 from the germline V gene are SGHRS and YFSETQ. V gave up 4 bases and J gave up 3 bases, with 14 bases separating them. This CDR3 comprises 14 residues. DNA for the CDR3: TGCGCCAGCAGCCCCACCACTAGGTTCTACGAGCAGTACTTC. This encodes CASSPTTRFYEQYF.

This clone appeared a few times. V is TRBV14 and J is TRBJ2-7, with 9 nucleotides matching TRBD1. With V trimmed by 0 bases and J by 2 bases, 5 bases remained unmatched. The length of the CDR3 is 16 residues. Germline V gene data show CDR1 as SGHDN and CDR2 as FVKESK. The CDR3 DNA is TGTGCCAGCAGCCAAGATCCGGGACAGGGTCCCTACGAGCAGTACTTC. Amino acids: CASSQDPGQGPYEQYF.

The chain uses TRBV9 and TRBJ2-7, with 12 bases fitting TRBD2. Per the germline V gene, CDR1 is SGDLS and CDR2 is YYNGEE. Trimming took 3 bases from V and 5 from J; bases not matched to a gene: 6. This CDR3 contains 15 residues. CDR3: CASSAGLAGMNEQYF. The CDR3 DNA reads as TGTGCCAGCAGCGCCGGACTAGCGGGGATGAACGAGCAGTACTTC.

This chain links TRBV19 with TRBJ2-1; TRBD2 agrees at 8 bases. V shed 10 bases and J 12 bases; nucleotides not matched to a gene: 8. The CDR3 consists of 11 residues. The germline V gene has CDR1 LNHDA and CDR2 SQIVND (reference sequence). The CDR3 nucleotides are TGTGCCATTATAGCGGGGCCGACGCAGTTCTTC. Translated, it gives CAIIAGPTQFF.

The chain is built from TRBV7-2 and TRBJ2-1, with 9 bases aligning to TRBD1. CDR1 and CDR2 from the germline V gene are SGHTA and FQGNSA. The CDR3 runs 15 residues. J lost 5 bases, V lost 5 bases, and 7 bases had no gene match. This CDR3 is CASSTRDRDHNEQFF. CDR3 DNA: TGTGCCAGCAGCACCCGGGACAGGGACCACAATGAGCAGTTCTTC.

The CDR3 sequence: CASSEVTVNTEAFF. The CDR3 DNA is TGCGCCAGCAGCGAAGTGACAGTGAACACTGAAGCTTTCTTT. The chain joins TRBV4-1 to TRBJ1-1, with D perhaps TRBD1 (5 bases). Germline CDR1 MGHRA, CDR2 YSYEKL. V lost 5 bases and J 0 bases, leaving 10 bases between the germline ends. The CDR3 has 14 residues.

This chain joins TRBV7-9 and TRBJ1-6, with D hard to call. This CDR3 comprises 14 residues. Germline CDR1 and CDR2: SEHNR and FQNEAQ (reference sequence). The V and J ends lost 4 bases and 4 bases respectively, with 8 bases between them. CDR3 nucleotide sequence: TGTGCCAGCAGCTCCCAGGCTTATAATTCACCCCTCCACTTT. It yields the protein CASSSQAYNSPLHF.

The gene calls are TRBV10-3 and TRBJ1-1; D is ambiguous. V was clipped by 3 bases and J by 1 base, with 9 bases between them. The V gene's germline CDR1 is ENHRY and CDR2 SYGVKD. The CDR3 runs to 14 residues. DNA of the CDR3: TGTGCCATCAGTGAAACGACGGGGAACACTGAAGCTTTCTTT. Translated: CAISETTGNTEAFF.

The rearrangement joins TRBV7-8 to TRBJ2-5, with 7 bases lining up with TRBD1. CDR1 is SGHVS, CDR2 FQNEAQ, per germline. CDR3 size: 15 residues. V dropped 3 bases and J dropped 5; count of bases not matched to a gene: 9. The CDR3 here is CASSLIGGSEETQYF. The CDR3 nucleotides are TGTGCCAGCAGCTTGATAGGGGGCAGTGAGGAGACCCAGTACTTC.